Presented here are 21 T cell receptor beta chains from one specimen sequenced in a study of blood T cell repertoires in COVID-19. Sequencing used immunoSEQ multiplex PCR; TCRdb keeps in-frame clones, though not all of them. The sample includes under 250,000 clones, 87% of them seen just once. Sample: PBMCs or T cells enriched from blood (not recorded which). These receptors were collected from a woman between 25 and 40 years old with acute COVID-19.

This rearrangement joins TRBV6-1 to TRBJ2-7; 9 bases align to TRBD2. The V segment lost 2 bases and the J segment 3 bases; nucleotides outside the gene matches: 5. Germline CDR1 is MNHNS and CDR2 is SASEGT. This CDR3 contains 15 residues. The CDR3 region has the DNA TGTGCCAGCAGTGAAAGTGGCGGGGGGGTCTACGAGCAGTACTTC. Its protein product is CASSESGGGVYEQYF.

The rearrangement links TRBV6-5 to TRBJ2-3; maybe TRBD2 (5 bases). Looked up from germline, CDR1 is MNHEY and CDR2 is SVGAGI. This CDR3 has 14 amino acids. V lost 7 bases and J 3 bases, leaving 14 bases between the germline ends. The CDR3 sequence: CASINRGRTDTQYF. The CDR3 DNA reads TGTGCCAGCATCAACCGTGGGAGAACAGATACGCAGTATTTT.

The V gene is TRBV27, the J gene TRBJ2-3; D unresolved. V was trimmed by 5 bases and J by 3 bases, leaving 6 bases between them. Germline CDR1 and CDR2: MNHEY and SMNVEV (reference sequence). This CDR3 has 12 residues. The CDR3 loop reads CASSPMTDTQYF. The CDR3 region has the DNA TGTGCCAGCAGTCCAATGACAGATACGCAGTATTTT.

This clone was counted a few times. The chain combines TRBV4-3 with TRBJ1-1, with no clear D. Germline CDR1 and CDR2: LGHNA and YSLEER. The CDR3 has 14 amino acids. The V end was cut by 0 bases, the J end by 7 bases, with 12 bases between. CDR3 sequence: CASSQEPGRVEAFF. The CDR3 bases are TGCGCCAGCAGCCAAGAGCCGGGGAGGGTTGAAGCTTTCTTT.

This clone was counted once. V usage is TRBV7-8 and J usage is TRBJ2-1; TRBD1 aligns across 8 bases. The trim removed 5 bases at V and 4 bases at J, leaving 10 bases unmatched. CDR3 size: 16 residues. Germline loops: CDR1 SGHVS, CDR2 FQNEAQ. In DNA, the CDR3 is TGTGCCAGCAGCGGATGGGACAGGTCAACATACAATGAGCAGTTCTTC. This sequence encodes CASSGWDRSTYNEQFF.

The CDR3 here is CASSRGLDGDEQFF. The CDR3 region has the DNA TGCGCCAGCAGTCGGGGTCTGGATGGGGATGAGCAGTTCTTC. The rearrangement uses TRBV10-1 and TRBJ2-1; perhaps TRBD2 as D (5 bases). The germline CDR1 and CDR2 sequences are WNHNN and SYGVQD (reference sequence). V gave up 5 bases and J gave up 8 bases, with 16 bases separating them. This CDR3 region has 14 residues.

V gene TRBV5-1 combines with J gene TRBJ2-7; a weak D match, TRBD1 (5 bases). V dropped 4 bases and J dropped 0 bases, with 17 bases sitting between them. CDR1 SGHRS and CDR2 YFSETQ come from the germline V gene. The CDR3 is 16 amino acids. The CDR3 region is CASSPVGAISSYEQYF. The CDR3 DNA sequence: TGCGCCAGCAGCCCGGTAGGGGCCATAAGCTCCTACGAGCAGTACTTC.

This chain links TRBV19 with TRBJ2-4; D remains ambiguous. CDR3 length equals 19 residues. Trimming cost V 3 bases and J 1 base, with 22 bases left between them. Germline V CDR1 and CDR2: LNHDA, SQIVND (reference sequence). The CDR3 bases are TGTGCCAGTAGTATTTGGGTCAGACGGTCTCGGCGGGCCAAAAACATTCAGTACTTC. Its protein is CASSIWVRRSRRAKNIQYF.

Here the CDR3 DNA reads TGTGCCAGTCGCGCTTCAGGGGTTTTAGCCGGGGAGCTGTTTTTT. This encodes CASRASGVLAGELFF. The chain is built from TRBV19 and TRBJ2-2, with D perhaps matching TRBD1 (6 bases). V lost 8 bases and J 6 bases, leaving 19 bases between the germline ends. Germline V gene sequence: CDR1 LNHDA, CDR2 SQIVND (reference sequence). CDR3 size: 15 residues.

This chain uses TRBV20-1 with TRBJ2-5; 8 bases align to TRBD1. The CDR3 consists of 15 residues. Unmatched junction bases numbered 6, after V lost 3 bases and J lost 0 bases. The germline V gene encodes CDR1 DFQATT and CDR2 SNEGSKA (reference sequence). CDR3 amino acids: CSASGQGGDQETQYF. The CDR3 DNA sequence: TGCAGTGCTAGTGGACAGGGCGGGGACCAAGAGACCCAGTACTTC.

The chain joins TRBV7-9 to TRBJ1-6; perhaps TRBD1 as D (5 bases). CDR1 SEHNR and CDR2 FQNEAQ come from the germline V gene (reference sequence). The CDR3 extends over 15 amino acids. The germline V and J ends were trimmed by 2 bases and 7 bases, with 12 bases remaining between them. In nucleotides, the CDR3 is TGTGCCAGCAGCTTAAGTTTCGGGGGGAATTCACCCCTCCACTTT. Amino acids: CASSLSFGGNSPLHF.

The CDR3 DNA reads TGTGCCACCAGTGACCCTAACACCGGGGAGCTGTTTTTT. Encoded protein: CATSDPNTGELFF. The chain couples TRBV24-1 to TRBJ2-2, with no clear D. Trimming removed 4 bases from V and 2 bases from J, with 4 bases in between. CDR3 length: 13 amino acids. The germline V gene encodes CDR1 KGHDR and CDR2 SFDVKD.

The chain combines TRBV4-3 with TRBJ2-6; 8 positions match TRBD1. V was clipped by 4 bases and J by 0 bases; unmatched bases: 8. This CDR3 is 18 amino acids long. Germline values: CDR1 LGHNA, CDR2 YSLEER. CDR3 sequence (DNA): TGCGCCAGCAGCCCCCAGGGGGCGGGGTACTCTGGGGCCAACGTCCTGACTTTC. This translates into CASSPQGAGYSGANVLTF.

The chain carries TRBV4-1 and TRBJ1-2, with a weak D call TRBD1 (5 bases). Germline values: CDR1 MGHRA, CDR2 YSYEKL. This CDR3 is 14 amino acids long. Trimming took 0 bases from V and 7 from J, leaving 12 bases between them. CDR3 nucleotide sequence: TGCGCCAGCAGCCAAGACCCCTTTGACAGTGGCTACACCTTC. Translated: CASSQDPFDSGYTF.

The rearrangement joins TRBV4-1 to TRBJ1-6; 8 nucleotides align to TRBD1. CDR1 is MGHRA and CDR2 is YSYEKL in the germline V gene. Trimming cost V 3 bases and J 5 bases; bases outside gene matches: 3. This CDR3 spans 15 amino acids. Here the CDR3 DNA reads TGCGCCAGCAGCCACCCGACAGGGGATAATTCACCCCTCCACTTT. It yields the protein CASSHPTGDNSPLHF.

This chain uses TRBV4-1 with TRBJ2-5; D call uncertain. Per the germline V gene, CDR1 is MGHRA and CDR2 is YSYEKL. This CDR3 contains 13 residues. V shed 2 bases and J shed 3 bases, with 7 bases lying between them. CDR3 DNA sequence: TGCGCCAGCAGCCAACCCGAGAAAGAGACCCAGTACTTC. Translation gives CASSQPEKETQYF.

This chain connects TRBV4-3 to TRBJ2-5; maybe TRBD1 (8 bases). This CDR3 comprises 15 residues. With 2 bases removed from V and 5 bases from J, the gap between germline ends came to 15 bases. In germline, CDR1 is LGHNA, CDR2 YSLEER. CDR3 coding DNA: TGCGCCAGCAGCCAACTGACAGGGGAGGGGGAGACCCAGTACTTC. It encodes CASSQLTGEGETQYF.

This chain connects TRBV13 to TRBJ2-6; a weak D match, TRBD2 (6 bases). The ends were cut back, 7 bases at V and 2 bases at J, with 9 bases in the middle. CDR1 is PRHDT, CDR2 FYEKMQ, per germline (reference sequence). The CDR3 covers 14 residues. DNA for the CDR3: TGTGCCAGCACCCGGACTACTGGGGCCAACGTCCTGACTTTC. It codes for CASTRTTGANVLTF.

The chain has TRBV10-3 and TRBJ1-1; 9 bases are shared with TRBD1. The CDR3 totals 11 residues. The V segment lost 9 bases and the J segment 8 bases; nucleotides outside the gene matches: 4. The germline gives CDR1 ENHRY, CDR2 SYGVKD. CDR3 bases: TGTGCCATACAGGGGGCAGAGGAAGCTTTCTTT. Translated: CAIQGAEEAFF.

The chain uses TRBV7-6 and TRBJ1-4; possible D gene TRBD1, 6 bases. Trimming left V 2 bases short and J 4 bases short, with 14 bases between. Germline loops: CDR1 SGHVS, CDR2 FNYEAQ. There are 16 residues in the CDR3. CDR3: CASSLNTGQGNEKLFF. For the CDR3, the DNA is TGTGCCAGCAGCTTAAACACAGGGCAGGGTAATGAAAAACTGTTTTTT.

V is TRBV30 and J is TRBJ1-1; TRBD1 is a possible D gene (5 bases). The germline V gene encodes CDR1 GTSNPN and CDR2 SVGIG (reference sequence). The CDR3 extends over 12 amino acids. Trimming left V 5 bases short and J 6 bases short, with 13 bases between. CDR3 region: CAWGGGTAEAFF. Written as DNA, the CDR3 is TGTGCCTGGGGGGGAGGGACCGCTGAAGCTTTCTTT.